The 15 T cell receptor beta chains below come from one sample, sequenced in a study of blood T cell repertoires in COVID-19. Sequenced by immunoSEQ multiplex PCR; TCRdb stores in-frame clones only, minus some. The table has 95,000 to 150,000 clones, around four fifths seen once; the top ten hold roughly 17%. The sample taken for sequencing was peripheral blood. These receptors were collected from a man aged 55-75 years with active or convalescent COVID-19.

This chain links TRBV27 with TRBJ1-1; 9 bases line up with TRBD1. This CDR3 has 14 amino acids. Germline trimming cut 7 bases from V and 5 bases from J; bases unmatched to any gene: 8. Per the germline V gene, CDR1 is MNHEY and CDR2 is SMNVEV (reference sequence). The DNA for the CDR3 is TGTGCCAGCACCCGGACAGGGGAGAGGACTGAAGCTTTCTTT. As protein: CASTRTGERTEAFF.

This clone was seen only a few times. The V and J genes are TRBV28 and TRBJ1-6; tentative D call: TRBD1 (6 bases). Per the germline V gene, CDR1 is MDHEN and CDR2 is SYDVKM. There are 13 residues in the CDR3. V shed 3 bases and J shed 9 bases, with 9 bases lying between them. CDR3 loop: CASSLQGSSPLHF. The CDR3 region has the DNA TGTGCCAGCAGTTTGCAGGGGAGTTCACCCCTCCACTTT.

The chain has TRBV15 and TRBJ2-7, with D perhaps TRBD1 (6 bases). This CDR3 is 15 amino acids long. Germline CDR1 is LNHNV and CDR2 is YYDKDF (reference sequence). The V gene lost 4 bases and the J gene lost 3 bases, with 16 bases spanning the gap. CDR3: CATSTLVGAGYEQYF. The DNA for the CDR3 is TGTGCCACCAGCACTCTTGTGGGGGCAGGCTACGAGCAGTACTTC.

The gene calls are TRBV3-1 (or the pseudogene TRBV3-2) and TRBJ1-5; D is possibly TRBD1 (6 bases). The germline gives CDR1 LGHDT, CDR2 YNNKEL (reference sequence). This CDR3 has 16 amino acids. Trimming removed 3 bases from V and 2 bases from J, with 14 bases in between. The CDR3 bases are TGTGCCAGCAGCCAGGGACATGCGTTTGGCAATCAGCCCCAGCATTTT. Amino acids: CASSQGHAFGNQPQHF.

This chain links TRBV24-1 with TRBJ2-5; TRBD2 matches 10 bases. The trim removed 3 bases at V and 5 bases at J, leaving 5 bases unmatched. This CDR3 region has 15 residues. Germline V gene lookup returns CDR1 KGHDR and CDR2 SFDVKD. The CDR3 sequence: CATSDGLAVRETQYF. The CDR3 region has the DNA TGTGCCACCAGTGATGGACTAGCGGTGCGGGAGACCCAGTACTTC.

The V call is TRBV3-1 (or the pseudogene TRBV3-2), the J call TRBJ2-3, with TRBD2 matching over 10 bases. CDR1 is LGHDT, CDR2 YNNKEL, per germline (reference sequence). Trimming took 2 bases from V and 9 from J; bases not matched to a gene: 5. This CDR3 contains 14 residues. CDR3 nucleotide sequence: TGTGCCAGCAGCCAATCAGGGACTAGCGACACGCAGTATTTT. Translating it yields CASSQSGTSDTQYF.

The rearrangement links TRBV20-1 to TRBJ2-7; D gene ambiguous. CDR3 length: 11 amino acids. CDR1 and CDR2 from the germline V gene are DFQATT and SNEGSKA (reference sequence). Trimming took 6 bases from V and 5 from J, leaving 11 bases between them. The CDR3, as DNA: TGCAGTGCGGCCGTTAACGACGAGCAGTACTTC. The encoded protein is CSAAVNDEQYF.

This clone showed up just a few times. CDR3 coding DNA: TGTGCCAGCAGCCAAGTACAGGGAGAGGTGGATACGCAGTATTTT. This encodes CASSQVQGEVDTQYF. V usage is TRBV4-2 and J usage is TRBJ2-3, with D possibly TRBD1 on 6 matching bases. V was clipped by 1 base and J by 6 bases, with 14 bases between them. Germline loops: CDR1 LGHNA, CDR2 YNFKEQ. The CDR3 covers 15 residues.

V and J are TRBV6-5 and TRBJ2-3; no reliable D call. The CDR3 is 14 residues long. CDR1 and CDR2 from the germline V gene are MNHEY and SVGAGI. V lost 5 bases and J 3 bases, leaving 12 bases between the germline ends. CDR3 bases: TGTGCCAGCAGTCCAACCTTCCAGACAGATACGCAGTATTTT. Protein sequence: CASSPTFQTDTQYF.

The chain employs TRBV5-5 and TRBJ1-5, with a tentative D call TRBD1 (6 bases). The CDR3 spans 16 residues. CDR1 and CDR2 (germline): SGHKS, YYEKEE (reference sequence). V lost 6 bases to trimming and J lost 0 bases, with 16 bases between them. CDR3 bases: TGTGCCAGCACACCGGTTCCAGGGGTTAGCAATCAGCCCCAGCATTTT. This gives the protein CASTPVPGVSNQPQHF.

The CDR3 DNA follows: TGTGCCAGCAGTGAGCCGGTACAGGGAAGCCAGACCCAGTACTTC. As protein: CASSEPVQGSQTQYF. The chain combines TRBV6-1 with TRBJ2-5, with a tentative D call TRBD1 (6 bases). The V gene's germline CDR1 is MNHNS and CDR2 SASEGT. V gave up 3 bases and J gave up 6 bases, with 17 bases separating them. The CDR3 extends over 15 amino acids.

The chain is built from TRBV28 and TRBJ1-1, with 9 bases matching TRBD1. There are 15 residues in the CDR3. The germline gives CDR1 MDHEN, CDR2 SYDVKM. V was pared by 3 bases and J by 2 bases, with 4 bases of the junction left unmatched. CDR3: CASSFPTGGNTEAFF. The CDR3 bases are TGTGCCAGCAGTTTCCCGACAGGGGGAAACACTGAAGCTTTCTTT.

The chain joins TRBV6-2 or TRBV6-3 to TRBJ2-2; 8 nucleotides align to TRBD2. CDR1 MNHEY and CDR2 SVGEGT come from the germline V gene. The CDR3 loop spans 16 amino acids. With V trimmed by 7 bases and J by 6 bases, 13 bases remained unmatched. CDR3 DNA: TGTGCCAGCACCCCCTCGGGAGGGCGAGAGGCCGGGGAGCTGTTTTTT. It translates to CASTPSGGREAGELFF.

With regard to this clone: A read error may produce the germline difference seen at one junction end. The sample carries other DNA sequences with the same CDR3. The chain couples TRBV5-4 to TRBJ2-7; the D is unclear. Per germline, CDR1 SGHNT and CDR2 YYREEE (reference sequence). The CDR3 consists of 12 residues. The CDR3 protein is CASSLGTYEQYF. The CDR3, as DNA: TGTGCCAGCAGTTTGGGTACATACGAGCAGTACTTC.

The CDR3 here is CASEGRDTQYF. CDR3 DNA: TGTGCCAGCGAGGGGAGGGATACGCAGTATTTT. The chain joins TRBV2 to TRBJ2-3, with D maybe TRBD2 (6 bases). This CDR3 has 11 amino acids. Germline CDR1 SNHLY, CDR2 FYNNEI. Trimming cost V 8 bases and J 6 bases, with 9 bases left between them.